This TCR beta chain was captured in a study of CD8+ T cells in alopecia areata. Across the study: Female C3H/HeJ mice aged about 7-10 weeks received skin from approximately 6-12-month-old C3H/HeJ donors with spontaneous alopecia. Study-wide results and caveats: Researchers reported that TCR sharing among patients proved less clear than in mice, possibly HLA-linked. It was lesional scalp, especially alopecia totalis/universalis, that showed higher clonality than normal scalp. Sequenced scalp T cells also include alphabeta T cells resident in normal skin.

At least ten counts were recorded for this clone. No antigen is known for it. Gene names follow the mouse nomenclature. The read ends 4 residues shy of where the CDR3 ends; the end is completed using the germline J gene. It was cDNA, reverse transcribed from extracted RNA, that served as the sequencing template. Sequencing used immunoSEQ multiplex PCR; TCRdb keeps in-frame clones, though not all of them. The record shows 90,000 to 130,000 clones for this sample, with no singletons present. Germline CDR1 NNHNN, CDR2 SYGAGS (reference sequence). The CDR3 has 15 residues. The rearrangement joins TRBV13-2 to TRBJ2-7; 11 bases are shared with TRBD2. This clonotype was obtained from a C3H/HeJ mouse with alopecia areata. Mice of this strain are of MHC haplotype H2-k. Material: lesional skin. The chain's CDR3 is CASGDAGLGGYEQYF. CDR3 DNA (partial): TGTGCCAGCGGTGATGCTGGACTGGGGGGTTAT.